These T cell receptor beta chains were read from a single sample in a study of Tregs in tolerant kidney transplant recipients. Assay used: immunoSEQ multiplex PCR; TCRdb lists only in-frame clones, some missing. The table records around 66,000 clones, roughly 85% of them present only once. Material: Tregs from blood, obtained before the transplant. The receptors originated from a human donor who received a combined kidney and bone marrow transplant. Each CDR3 is given with its conserved first and last residue. D genes are given only for firm matches. A clone size is listed for some rows: how often the clone was seen (once, few, many), or a class if it is expanded.

>NA|TRBJ2-4|NA|TRBV10-3
CAISESPSPIAKNIQYF
TGTGCCATCAGTGAGTCTCCTAGCCCTATAGCCAAAAACATTCAGTACTTC
>NA|TRBJ2-7|NA|TRBV11-2
CASSSTRSYEQYF
TGTGCCAGCAGCAGCACACGATCCTACGAGCAGTACTTC
>TRBD1|TRBJ2-5|NA|TRBV7-9
CASSPGTGQWYF
TGTGCCAGCAGCCCTGGGACAGGGCAATGGTACTTC
>TRBD2|TRBJ2-7|NA|TRBV6-1
CASSPDTTSEQYF
TGTGCCAGCAGTCCCGACACCACTAGCGAACAGTACTTC
>NA|TRBJ2-2|NA|TRBV11-3
CASSPGTVVRTGELFF
TGTGCCAGCAGCCCCGGAACAGTCGTGAGGACCGGGGAGCTGTTTTTT
>NA|TRBJ2-7|NA|TRBV6-5
CASTGTLTYEQYF
TGTGCCAGCACCGGGACCCTCACCTACGAGCAGTACTTC
>NA|TRBJ2-2|few|TRBV30
CAWNPGQNTGELFF
TGTGCCTGGAATCCGGGACAGAACACCGGGGAGCTGTTTTTT
>NA|TRBJ2-7|NA|TRBV7-9
CGHQALIKGTYEQYF
TGTGGCCACCAGGCCCTCATAAAAGGAACCTACGAGCAGTACTTC
>NA|TRBJ2-1|NA|TRBV2
CASRKDSYNEQFF
TGTGCCAGCAGGAAGGACAGTTACAATGAGCAGTTCTTC
>TRBD2|TRBJ2-5|few|TRBV5-4
CASSFDPGLAGGGETQYF
TGTGCCAGCAGCTTCGACCCGGGACTAGCGGGGGGCGGAGAGACCCAGTACTTC
>NA|TRBJ1-2|NA|TRBV19
CASSIWQNYGYTF
TGTGCCAGTAGTATTTGGCAGAACTATGGCTACACCTTC
>TRBD1|TRBJ2-1|NA|TRBV5-1
CASSLGGADEQFF
TGCGCCAGCAGCTTAGGGGGCGCGGATGAGCAGTTCTTC
>TRBD1|TRBJ2-3|NA|TRBV6-1
CASNTGTGGGDTQYF
TGTGCCAGCAATACCGGGACAGGGGGAGGAGATACGCAGTATTTT
>NA|TRBJ1-1|few|TRBV28
CASSLPLSEAFF
TGTGCCAGCAGTTTACCGTTATCTGAAGCTTTCTTT
>NA|TRBJ1-4|NA|TRBV28
CASRLTGLSGEKLFF
TGTGCCAGCAGGTTAACAGGATTGAGTGGTGAAAAACTGTTTTTT
>NA|TRBJ2-7|NA|TRBV18
CASSPGLSNYEQYF
TGTGCCAGCTCACCTGGGCTCTCTAACTACGAGCAGTACTTC
>NA|TRBJ1-1|few|TRBV6-6
CASNGRVGWSEAFF
TGTGCCAGCAACGGACGGGTCGGGTGGTCTGAAGCTTTCTTT
>TRBD1|TRBJ1-1|medium-sized|TRBV9
CASSPTGMGEAFF
TGTGCCAGCAGCCCGACAGGGATGGGTGAAGCTTTCTTT
>NA|TRBJ1-3|NA|TRBV6-5
CASRQLVSGNTIYF
TGTGCCAGCAGACAGTTAGTCTCTGGAAACACCATATATTTT
>NA|TRBJ2-2|NA|TRBV5-1
CASSFPPGELFF
TGCGCCAGCAGCTTCCCCCCCGGGGAGCTGTTTTTT
>NA|TRBJ2-3|NA|TRBV30
CAWSRDPLGNTQYF
TGTGCCTGGAGTCGGGACCCCCTAGGGAATACGCAGTATTTT
>NA|TRBJ1-2|few|TRBV30
CAWSVSTLRYTF
TGTGCCTGGAGTGTTTCGACCTTACGCTACACCTTC
>TRBD1|TRBJ2-7|NA|TRBV10-3
CAISAGGTYEQYF
TGTGCCATCAGTGCAGGGGGCACCTACGAGCAGTACTTC
>NA|TRBJ1-2|NA|TRBV29-1
CSVGEPANYGYTF
TGCAGCGTTGGGGAGCCCGCTAACTATGGCTACACCTTC
>NA|TRBJ1-1|NA|TRBV30
CAWSSVVEAFF
TGTGCCTGGAGTTCAGTAGTGGAAGCTTTCTTT
>NA|TRBJ2-7|NA|TRBV7-9
CASSVEWVSYEQYF
TGTGCCAGCAGCGTAGAGTGGGTCTCCTACGAGCAGTACTTC
>TRBD1|TRBJ2-7|NA|TRBV29-1
CSVQSTGGTYEQYF
TGCAGCGTTCAATCGACAGGGGGCACCTACGAGCAGTACTTC
>TRBD2|TRBJ2-1|NA|TRBV19
CASSQGLAGAVGRFF
TGTGCCAGTAGCCAGGGACTAGCGGGAGCGGTTGGGCGGTTCTTC
>NA|TRBJ1-2|NA|TRBV28
CASSFRTVVRYGYTF
TGTGCCAGCAGTTTCCGTACAGTAGTACGGTATGGCTACACCTTC
>TRBD1|TRBJ2-5|NA|TRBV6-5
CASSSGTGGRETQYF
TGTGCCAGCAGTTCAGGGACAGGGGGCAGGGAGACCCAGTACTTC
>NA|TRBJ2-1|NA|TRBV4-3
CASSQEGDEQFF
TGCGCCAGCAGCCAAGAGGGCGATGAGCAGTTCTTC
>NA|TRBJ1-2|NA|TRBV28
CASSGQGKGDYGYTF
TGTGCCAGCAGTGGCCAGGGTAAAGGGGACTATGGCTACACCTTC
>NA|TRBJ1-2|NA|TRBV7-2
CASSLRDWGYGYTF
TGTGCCAGCAGCTTACGGGACTGGGGCTATGGCTACACCTTC
>NA|TRBJ1-2|NA|TRBV19
CASSIGRLYRAFRGYTF
TGTGCCAGTAGTATCGGCCGGCTATACAGAGCCTTTAGGGGCTACACCTTC
>NA|TRBJ1-1|once|TRBV6-4
CASSDSGGFEAFF
TGTGCCAGCAGTGACTCGGGAGGCTTCGAAGCTTTCTTT
>NA|TRBJ1-5|NA|TRBV6-1
CASSEVAGVGQPQHF
TGTGCCAGCAGTGAAGTCGCAGGGGTCGGTCAGCCCCAGCATTTT
>NA|TRBJ2-3|NA|TRBV5-1
CASSSGNTDTQYF
TGCGCCAGCAGCAGCGGAAACACAGATACGCAGTATTTT
>TRBD2|TRBJ2-7|NA|TRBV14
CASYRAGGYEQYF
TGTGCCAGCTACAGGGCGGGGGGTTACGAGCAGTACTTC
>NA|TRBJ2-5|NA|TRBV5-4
CASSLRVRGEGMETQYF
TGTGCCAGCAGCTTGCGCGTGAGGGGGGAAGGTATGGAGACCCAGTACTTC
>NA|TRBJ2-2|NA|TRBV14
CASSQRLTGELFF
TGTGCCAGCAGCCAACGACTAACCGGGGAGCTGTTTTTT
>NA|TRBJ1-1|few|TRBV11-2
CASSLDGSEAFF
TGTGCCAGCAGCTTAGATGGATCTGAAGCTTTCTTT
>NA|TRBJ2-3|NA|TRBV7-2
CASSPRQSSTDTQYF
TGTGCCAGCAGCCCTAGGCAGAGTAGCACAGATACGCAGTATTTT
>TRBD1|TRBJ1-1|NA|TRBV5-1
CASSFLQGAGGEAFF
TGCGCCAGCAGCTTTCTACAGGGGGCCGGCGGGGAAGCTTTCTTT
>NA|TRBJ2-7|NA|TRBV5-4
CASSLANYEQYF
TGTGCCAGCAGCTTGGCAAATTACGAGCAGTACTTC
>TRBD2|TRBJ2-3|NA|TRBV5-1
CASSLDGGASDTQYF
TGCGCCAGCAGCTTGGACGGGGGGGCCTCAGATACGCAGTATTTT
>NA|TRBJ1-1|NA|TRBV19
CASSIISRLGTEAFF
TGTGCCAGTAGTATAATAAGCAGACTGGGAACTGAAGCTTTCTTT
>TRBD1|TRBJ1-5|NA|TRBV5-1
CASSLGQGEQPQHF
TGCGCCAGCAGCTTGGGACAGGGGGAACAGCCCCAGCATTTT
>NA|TRBJ1-2|NA|TRBV10-3
CAISGQGPYGYTF
TGTGCCATCAGTGGGCAAGGGCCCTATGGCTACACCTTC
>NA|TRBJ1-1|NA|TRBV15
CATSRDRRAEAFF
TGTGCCACCAGCAGAGATCGAAGGGCTGAAGCTTTCTTT
>NA|TRBJ2-2|NA|TRBV10-2
CATGVRRGGSTGELFF
TGCGCCACCGGGGTGCGGCGCGGGGGCAGCACCGGGGAGCTGTTTTTT
>NA|TRBJ1-2|NA|TRBV15
CATSRVHYGYTF
TGTGCCACCAGCAGAGTCCACTATGGCTACACCTTC
>TRBD2|TRBJ2-4|NA|TRBV30
CAWGTSGGNIQYF
TGTGCCTGGGGGACTAGCGGAGGAAACATTCAGTACTTC
>NA|TRBJ2-3|NA|TRBV27
CASSLQIGDTQYF
TGTGCCAGCAGTTTACAAATCGGAGATACGCAGTATTTT
>NA|TRBJ1-1|few|TRBV5-6
CASSLLGIVMNTEAFF
TGTGCCAGCAGCTTGCTAGGGATAGTCATGAACACTGAAGCTTTCTTT
>NA|TRBJ1-2|few|TRBV10-3
CAISGDLYGYTF
TGTGCCATCAGTGGGGACCTTTATGGCTACACCTTC